Shown below are 29 T cell receptor beta chains from a single sample sequenced in a study of PD-1 blockade in classical Hodgkin lymphoma. The repertoire was sequenced with immunoSEQ multiplex PCR; TCRdb's copy has only in-frame clones and lacks some. The data show some 93,000 clones, with around 80% seen just once and around 15% held by the top ten. Time point given: cycle 4 day 1 (C4D1), after around six weeks of nivolumab. Each and every patient relapsed after autologous stem cell transplantation, and patients got differing brentuximab vedotin exposure. The material sequenced was peripheral blood mononuclear cells (PBMCs), taken before the fourth cycle of nivolumab. The receptors were gathered from a human donor with classical Hodgkin lymphoma.

The CDR3 is CASTTTVNSYEQYF. CDR3 bases: TGTGCCAGTACTACGACTGTCAACTCCTACGAGCAGTACTTC. The rearrangement joins TRBV19 to TRBJ2-7; D remains ambiguous. Trimming took 7 bases from V and 0 from J, leaving 13 bases between them. Germline CDR1 and CDR2: LNHDA and SQIVND (reference sequence). The CDR3 contains 14 residues.

The genes are TRBV7-8 and TRBJ2-7; D call uncertain. This CDR3 is built from 15 residues. Between the trimmed V and J ends, which lost 5 bases and 5 bases, there was a span of 19 bases. From germline, CDR1 is SGHVS and CDR2 FQNEAQ. CDR3 residues: CASSRLGGRADEQYF. CDR3 nucleotides: TGTGCCAGCAGCCGGCTAGGTGGCCGTGCGGACGAGCAGTACTTC.

This clone was found a few times. The chain joins TRBV6-1 to TRBJ1-5; D unresolved. The CDR3 length is 15 residues. V was clipped by 3 bases and J by 4 bases, with 13 bases between them. CDR1 and CDR2 from the germline V gene are MNHNS and SASEGT. The CDR3 protein is CASSESFPTNQPQHF. As DNA, the CDR3 is TGTGCCAGCAGTGAGAGCTTCCCCACTAATCAGCCCCAGCATTTT.

J is TRBJ2-1 and V is TRBV9; 8 bases map to TRBD2. Germline V gene lookup returns CDR1 SGDLS and CDR2 YYNGEE. With V trimmed by 3 bases and J by 10 bases, 6 bases remained unmatched. The CDR3 is made up of 13 amino acids. CDR3 in DNA: TGTGCCAGCAGCGAAGTTAGCGGGACGGAGCAGTTCTTC. Amino acids: CASSEVSGTEQFF.

This rearrangement joins TRBV7-6 to TRBJ2-1; TRBD2 agrees at 9 bases. V gave up 2 bases and J gave up 8 bases; unmatched junction bases: 7. CDR1 is SGHVS and CDR2 is FNYEAQ in the germline V gene. The CDR3 contains 15 residues. The CDR3 loop reads CASSLRSGRLDEQFF. The CDR3 coding sequence is TGTGCCAGCAGCTTAAGGAGCGGGAGGCTCGATGAGCAGTTCTTC.

This clone was recorded a few times. This rearrangement joins TRBV10-3 to TRBJ2-7; 14 nucleotides agree with TRBD2. With V trimmed by 10 bases and J by 4 bases, 3 bases remained unmatched. The germline CDR1 and CDR2 sequences are ENHRY and SYGVKD. The CDR3 length is 13 residues. DNA of the CDR3: TGTGCCAGCGGACTAGCGGGAGGTTACGAGCAGTACTTC. The encoded protein is CASGLAGGYEQYF.

The rearrangement links TRBV28 to TRBJ1-5; D possibly corresponds to TRBD1 (5 bases). Germline V gene sequence: CDR1 MDHEN, CDR2 SYDVKM. There are 12 residues in the CDR3. Trimming stripped 6 bases from V and 10 bases from J, with 13 bases between. In nucleotides, the CDR3 is TGTGCCAGCAGCCCGGCGGGGGACCCCCAGCATTTT. This gives the protein CASSPAGDPQHF.

The CDR3 DNA follows: TGCGCCAGCAGCCAACAGAGAGGAGATACGCAGTATTTT. Protein sequence: CASSQQRGDTQYF. The V call is TRBV4-1, the J call TRBJ2-3; D is unresolved. CDR3 length equals 13 residues. The V and J ends lost 2 bases and 5 bases respectively, with 8 bases between them. Germline values: CDR1 MGHRA, CDR2 YSYEKL.

The chain links TRBV10-3 to TRBJ2-2, with 7 bases fitting TRBD2. Germline V gene data show CDR1 as ENHRY and CDR2 as SYGVKD. The ends lost 11 bases at V and 3 bases at J; junction bases unmatched: 6. This CDR3 is built from 13 residues. In DNA, the CDR3 is TGTGCCCCGGGGCGGGAGTACACCGGGGAGCTGTTTTTT. This codes for CAPGREYTGELFF.

This chain links TRBV6-5 with TRBJ1-4, with D perhaps TRBD1 (5 bases). CDR3 length: 13 residues. V lost 7 bases and J lost 8, with 14 bases in between. Germline CDR1 reads MNHEY; CDR2 reads SVGAGI. The CDR3 sequence: CASTGRVGEKLFF. CDR3 in DNA: TGTGCCAGCACTGGCAGGGTCGGCGAAAAACTGTTTTTT.

The chain joins TRBV19 to TRBJ1-1; D is perhaps TRBD1 (6 bases). The germline V and J ends were trimmed by 4 bases and 3 bases, with 18 bases remaining between them. The CDR3 has 16 residues. Germline lookup yields CDR1 LNHDA and CDR2 SQIVND (reference sequence). This CDR3 is CASSSPRPDRYTEAFF. In nucleotides, the CDR3 is TGTGCCAGTAGTAGCCCAAGACCGGACAGATACACTGAAGCTTTCTTT.

The chain recombines TRBV6-5 with TRBJ2-1; 11 nucleotides line up with TRBD1. The CDR3 has 14 residues. Trimming took 2 bases from V and 7 from J; bases not matched to a gene: 1. Germline V gene lookup returns CDR1 MNHEY and CDR2 SVGAGI. CDR3 coding DNA: TGTGCCAGCAGTTACGGACAGGGGGCGAATGAGCAGTTCTTC. It yields the protein CASSYGQGANEQFF.

This clone has just one count. The V call is TRBV5-4, the J call TRBJ2-7; D gene uncertain. V gave up 4 bases and J gave up 0 bases, with 11 bases separating them. Germline CDR1 is SGHNT and CDR2 is YYREEE (reference sequence). The CDR3 extends over 14 amino acids. CDR3 DNA sequence: TGTGCCAGCAGCGCCCTCGACGGCTCCTACGAGCAGTACTTC. Translation gives CASSALDGSYEQYF.

The CDR3 coding sequence is TGTGCCAGCAGCGCCTCCCGGGCGGGCTTCCAAGGGAATACGCAGTATTTT. This sequence encodes CASSASRAGFQGNTQYF. The chain combines TRBV9 with TRBJ2-3, with D possibly being TRBD2 (5 bases). Trimming removed 3 bases from V and 7 bases from J, with 24 bases in between. The germline gives CDR1 SGDLS, CDR2 YYNGEE. CDR3 length: 17 amino acids.

This chain uses TRBV6-6 with TRBJ2-1; TRBD2 matches 7 bases. The length of the CDR3 is 15 residues. Trimming took 5 bases from V and 6 from J; bases not matched to a gene: 10. Germline lookup yields CDR1 MNHNY and CDR2 SVGAGI (reference sequence). The CDR3: CASSTGLVGGNEQFF. The CDR3 nucleotides read TGTGCCAGCAGTACCGGACTAGTGGGTGGCAATGAGCAGTTCTTC.

The genes are TRBV30 and TRBJ2-7; the match to TRBD1 covers 7 bases. J lost 6 bases, V lost 4 bases, and 3 bases had no gene match. The CDR3 covers 11 residues. Germline CDR1 GTSNPN, CDR2 SVGIG (reference sequence). The CDR3 is CAWKHRGEQYF. The CDR3 DNA is TGTGCCTGGAAGCACAGGGGCGAGCAGTACTTC.

The CDR3: CASTKPGQGAYEQYF. CDR3 coding DNA: TGTGCCAGCACCAAGCCGGGACAGGGCGCCTACGAGCAGTACTTC. The rearrangement links TRBV7-2 to TRBJ2-7; TRBD1 agrees at 9 bases. Per germline, CDR1 SGHTA and CDR2 FQGNSA. This CDR3 spans 15 amino acids. Unmatched junction bases numbered 9, after V lost 7 bases and J lost 2 bases.

This chain links TRBV6-4 with TRBJ1-5, with 7 bases identical to TRBD1. The germline V gene has CDR1 MRHNA and CDR2 SNTAGT. The V gene end was trimmed by 6 bases and the J gene end by 5 bases; junction bases not matched to a gene: 10. The CDR3 length is 15 residues. CDR3 protein: CASSIYRDSYQPQHF. In DNA, the CDR3 is TGTGCCAGCAGCATATATAGGGACAGCTATCAGCCCCAGCATTTT.

This clone is a singleton in its sample. The chain links TRBV19 to TRBJ2-2; 8 positions match TRBD1. CDR1 is LNHDA and CDR2 is SQIVND in the germline V gene (reference sequence). The CDR3 length is 14 residues. Trimming cost V 5 bases and J 7 bases; bases outside gene matches: 6. This CDR3 is CASSSGTGIGELFF. As DNA, the CDR3 is TGTGCCAGTAGTTCCGGGACAGGTATCGGGGAGCTGTTTTTT.

This clone appeared a single time. The chain links TRBV10-3 to TRBJ2-7, with 7 positions matching TRBD2. The CDR3 spans 13 residues. V gave up 7 bases and J gave up 4 bases; unmatched junction bases: 7. The germline V gene encodes CDR1 ENHRY and CDR2 SYGVKD. The CDR3 coding sequence is TGTGCCATCATGTGGGAGGGTACGTACGAGCAGTACTTC. Protein: CAIMWEGTYEQYF.

V is TRBV5-1 and J is TRBJ2-3; no definite D call. From germline, CDR1 is SGHRS and CDR2 YFSETQ. This CDR3 has 14 amino acids. V lost 0 bases and J lost 4, with 9 bases in between. This chain's CDR3 is CASSLATMADTQYF. The DNA of the CDR3 is TGCGCCAGCAGCTTGGCCACCATGGCAGATACGCAGTATTTT.

The J gene is TRBJ1-4, the V gene TRBV2; TRBD1 aligns across 8 bases. CDR1 SNHLY and CDR2 FYNNEI come from the germline V gene. The CDR3 spans 13 residues. J was trimmed by 3 bases and V by 9 bases; bases with no gene match: 3. For the CDR3, the DNA is TGTGCCAGTGCGGGACAGGCTAATGAAAAACTGTTTTTT. Translated, it gives CASAGQANEKLFF.

The genes are TRBV6-1 and TRBJ2-2; the D is unclear. Germline V lookup: CDR1 MNHNS, CDR2 SASEGT. CDR3 length: 15 amino acids. V gave up 4 bases and J gave up 1 base, with 10 bases separating them. For the CDR3, the DNA is TGTGCCAGCAGTGCCAAGCTTCTGAACACCGGGGAGCTGTTTTTT. Protein product: CASSAKLLNTGELFF.

Only one count was recorded for this clone. This chain uses TRBV12-5 with TRBJ2-2; 8 bases are shared with TRBD1. This CDR3 contains 17 residues. The germline V gene encodes CDR1 LGHNT and CDR2 FRNRAP. J was trimmed by 6 bases and V by 0 bases; bases with no gene match: 9. The CDR3 is CASGLVTTGTGPGELFF. The DNA for the CDR3 is TGTGCTAGTGGTTTGGTTACCACCGGGACAGGTCCCGGGGAGCTGTTTTTT.

The genes are TRBV6-5 and TRBJ2-1, with 9 bases matching TRBD2. V trimming: 0 bases; J trimming: 8 bases; junction bases outside the gene matches: 8. Per germline, CDR1 MNHEY and CDR2 SVGAGI. The CDR3 loop spans 16 amino acids. The CDR3 nucleotides read TGTGCCAGCAGTTACTCGGGGGTAGCGGGAGTATATGAGCAGTTCTTC. Encoded protein: CASSYSGVAGVYEQFF.

The CDR3 DNA reads as TGTGCCTCGGGGACAGGGTATTCTGGGGCCAACGTCCTGACTTTC. Its protein product is CASGTGYSGANVLTF. This chain uses TRBV30 with TRBJ2-6; 9 bases map to TRBD1. From germline, CDR1 is GTSNPN and CDR2 SVGIG (reference sequence). The CDR3 runs to 15 residues. V trimming: 7 bases; J trimming: 1 base; junction bases outside the gene matches: 5.

CDR3: CASSSHRGPSYGYTF. The CDR3 DNA follows: TGTGCCAGCAGCTCACACAGGGGGCCCTCCTATGGCTACACCTTC. This chain links TRBV11-2 with TRBJ1-2; 9 positions match TRBD1. This CDR3 region has 15 residues. Germline CDR1 and CDR2: SGHAT and FQNNGV. V was pared by 4 bases and J by 4 bases, with 7 bases of the junction left unmatched.

V gene TRBV4-2 combines with J gene TRBJ1-2; TRBD1 is a possible D gene (5 bases). The CDR3 has 15 amino acids. The V end lost 1 base, the J end lost 4 bases, and 13 bases lay between the germline ends. Germline V CDR1 and CDR2: LGHNA, YNFKEQ. CDR3 region: CASSQGPPGAYGYTF. The CDR3 nucleotides read TGTGCCAGCAGCCAAGGGCCCCCCGGGGCCTATGGCTACACCTTC.

The chain couples TRBV19 to TRBJ2-3; TRBD1 aligns across 9 bases. The CDR3 contains 13 residues. From germline, CDR1 is LNHDA and CDR2 SQIVND (reference sequence). V trimming: 4 bases; J trimming: 5 bases; junction bases outside the gene matches: 1. This CDR3 is CASSTDRGDTQYF. CDR3 nucleotide sequence: TGTGCCAGTAGTACGGACAGGGGAGATACGCAGTATTTT.